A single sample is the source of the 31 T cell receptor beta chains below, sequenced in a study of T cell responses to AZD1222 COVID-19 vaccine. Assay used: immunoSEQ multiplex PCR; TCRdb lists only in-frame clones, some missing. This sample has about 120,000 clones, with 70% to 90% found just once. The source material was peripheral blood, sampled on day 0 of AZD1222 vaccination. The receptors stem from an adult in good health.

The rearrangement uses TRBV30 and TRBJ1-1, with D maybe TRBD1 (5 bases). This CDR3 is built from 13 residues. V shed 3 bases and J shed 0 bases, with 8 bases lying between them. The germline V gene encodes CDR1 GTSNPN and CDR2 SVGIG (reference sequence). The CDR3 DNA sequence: TGTGCCTGGAGCGCAGGGTTGAACACTGAAGCTTTCTTT. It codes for CAWSAGLNTEAFF.

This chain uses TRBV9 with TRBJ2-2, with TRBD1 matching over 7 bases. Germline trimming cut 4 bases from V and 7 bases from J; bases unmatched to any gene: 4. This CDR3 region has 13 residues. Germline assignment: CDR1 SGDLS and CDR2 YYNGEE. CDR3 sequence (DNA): TGTGCCAGCAGCAAACAGGGGCTCGGGGAGCTGTTTTTT. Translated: CASSKQGLGELFF.

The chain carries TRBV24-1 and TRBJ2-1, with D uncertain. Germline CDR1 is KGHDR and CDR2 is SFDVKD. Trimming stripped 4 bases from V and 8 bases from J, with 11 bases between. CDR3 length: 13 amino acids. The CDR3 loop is CATSEPAQDEQFF. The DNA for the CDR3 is TGTGCCACCAGTGAGCCAGCCCAGGATGAGCAGTTCTTC.

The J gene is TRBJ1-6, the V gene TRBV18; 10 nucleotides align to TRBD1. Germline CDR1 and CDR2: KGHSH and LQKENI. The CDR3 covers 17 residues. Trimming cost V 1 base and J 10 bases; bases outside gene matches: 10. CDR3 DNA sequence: TGTGCCAGCTCACCACGGAGACAGGGGGCATCAGGGTCACCCCTCCACTTT. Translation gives CASSPRRQGASGSPLHF.

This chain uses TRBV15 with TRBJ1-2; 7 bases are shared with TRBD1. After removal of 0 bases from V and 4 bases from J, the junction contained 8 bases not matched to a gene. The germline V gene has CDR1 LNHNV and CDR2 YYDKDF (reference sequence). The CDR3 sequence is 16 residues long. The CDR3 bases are TGTGCCACCAGCAGAGAGGTGCAGGGGGATCGCTATGGCTACACCTTC. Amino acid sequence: CATSREVQGDRYGYTF.

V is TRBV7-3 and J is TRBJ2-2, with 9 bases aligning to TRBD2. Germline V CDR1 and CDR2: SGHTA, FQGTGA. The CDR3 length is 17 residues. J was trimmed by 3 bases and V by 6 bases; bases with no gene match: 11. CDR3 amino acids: CASRSLAGGSYTGELFF. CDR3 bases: TGTGCCAGCAGGTCCCTCGCGGGAGGGTCGTACACCGGGGAGCTGTTTTTT.

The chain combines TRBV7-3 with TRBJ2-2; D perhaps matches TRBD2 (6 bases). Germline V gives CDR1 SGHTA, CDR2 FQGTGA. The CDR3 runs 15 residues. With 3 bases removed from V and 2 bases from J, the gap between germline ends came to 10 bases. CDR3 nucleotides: TGTGCCAGCAGCTTGGGACTGAGTAACACCGGGGAGCTGTTTTTT. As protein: CASSLGLSNTGELFF.

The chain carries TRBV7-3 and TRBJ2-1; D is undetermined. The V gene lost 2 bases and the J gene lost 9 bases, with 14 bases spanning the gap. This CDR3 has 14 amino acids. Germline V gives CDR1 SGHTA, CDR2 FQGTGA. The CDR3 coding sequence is TGTGCCAGCAGCTTAGACCCCATACCAGGTGAGCAGTTCTTC. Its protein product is CASSLDPIPGEQFF.

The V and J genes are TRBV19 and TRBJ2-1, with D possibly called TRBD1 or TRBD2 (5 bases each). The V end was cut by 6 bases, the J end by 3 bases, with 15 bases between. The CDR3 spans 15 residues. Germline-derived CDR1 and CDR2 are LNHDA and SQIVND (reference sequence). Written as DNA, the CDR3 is TGTGCCAGTAGGCCCCCCGGTGGGGGCTACAATGAGCAGTTCTTC. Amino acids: CASRPPGGGYNEQFF.

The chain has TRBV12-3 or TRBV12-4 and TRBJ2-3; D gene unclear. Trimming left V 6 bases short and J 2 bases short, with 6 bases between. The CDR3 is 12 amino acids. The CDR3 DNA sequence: TGTGCCAGCAGACGTTACACAGATACGCAGTATTTT. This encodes CASRRYTDTQYF.

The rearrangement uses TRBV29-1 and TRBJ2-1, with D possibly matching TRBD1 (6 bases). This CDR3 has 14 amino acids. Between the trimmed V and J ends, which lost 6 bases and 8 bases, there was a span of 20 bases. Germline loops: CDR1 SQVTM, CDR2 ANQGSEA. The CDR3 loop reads CSVQGSTGWDEQFF. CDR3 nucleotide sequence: TGCAGCGTCCAGGGGTCAACAGGGTGGGATGAGCAGTTCTTC.

CDR3 DNA sequence: TGTGCCAGCAGCGGGACCAACTCTGGAAACACCATATATTTT. This sequence encodes CASSGTNSGNTIYF. The chain links TRBV25-1 to TRBJ1-3; a weak D match, TRBD1 (5 bases). Germline V gene sequence: CDR1 MGHDK, CDR2 SYGVNS. Trimming took off 6 bases at V and 0 bases at J, with 9 bases between the two ends. This CDR3 contains 14 residues.

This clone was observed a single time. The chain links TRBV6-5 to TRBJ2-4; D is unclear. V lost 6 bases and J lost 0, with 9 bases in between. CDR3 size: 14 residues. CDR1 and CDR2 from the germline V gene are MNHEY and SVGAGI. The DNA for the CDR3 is TGTGCCAGCAGCCCACGGATAGCCAAAAACATTCAGTACTTC. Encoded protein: CASSPRIAKNIQYF.

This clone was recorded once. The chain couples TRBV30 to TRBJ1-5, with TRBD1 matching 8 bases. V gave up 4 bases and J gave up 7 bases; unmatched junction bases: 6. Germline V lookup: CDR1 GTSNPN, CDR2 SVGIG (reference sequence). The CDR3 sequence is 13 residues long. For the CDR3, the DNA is TGTGCCTGGACCACAGGGGGGAACCAGCCCCAGCATTTT. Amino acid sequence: CAWTTGGNQPQHF.

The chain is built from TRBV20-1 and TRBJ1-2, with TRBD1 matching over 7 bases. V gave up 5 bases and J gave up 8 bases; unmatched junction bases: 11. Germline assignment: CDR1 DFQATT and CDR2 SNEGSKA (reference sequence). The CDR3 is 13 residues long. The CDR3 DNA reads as TGCAGTGCTGGTGGACAGGCTGGAAGGGGCTACACCTTC. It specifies CSAGGQAGRGYTF.

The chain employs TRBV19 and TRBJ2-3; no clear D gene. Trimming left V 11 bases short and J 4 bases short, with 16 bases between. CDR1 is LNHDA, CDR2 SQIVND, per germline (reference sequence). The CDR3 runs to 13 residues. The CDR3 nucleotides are TGTGCCGTTAGGGTAAGGTTCTCAGATACGCAGTATTTT. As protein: CAVRVRFSDTQYF.

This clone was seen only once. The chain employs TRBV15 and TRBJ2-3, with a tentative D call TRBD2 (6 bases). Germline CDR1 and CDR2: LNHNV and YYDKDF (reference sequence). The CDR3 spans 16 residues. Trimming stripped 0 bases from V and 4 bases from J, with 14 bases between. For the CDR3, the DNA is TGTGCCACCAGCAGAGAGCTAACGGCGGGACCAGATACGCAGTATTTT. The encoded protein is CATSRELTAGPDTQYF.

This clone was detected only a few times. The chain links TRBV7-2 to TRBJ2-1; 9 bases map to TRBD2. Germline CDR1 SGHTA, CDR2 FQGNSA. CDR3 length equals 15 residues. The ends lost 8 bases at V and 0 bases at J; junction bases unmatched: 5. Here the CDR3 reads CASWTSESSYNEQFF. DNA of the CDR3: TGTGCCAGCTGGACTAGCGAGAGCTCCTACAATGAGCAGTTCTTC.

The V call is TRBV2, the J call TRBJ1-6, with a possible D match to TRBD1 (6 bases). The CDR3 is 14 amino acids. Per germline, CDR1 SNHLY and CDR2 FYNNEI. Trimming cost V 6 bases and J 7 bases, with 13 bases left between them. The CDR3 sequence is CASSLAGTNSPLHF. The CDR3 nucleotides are TGTGCCAGCAGCTTGGCGGGGACAAATTCACCCCTCCACTTT.

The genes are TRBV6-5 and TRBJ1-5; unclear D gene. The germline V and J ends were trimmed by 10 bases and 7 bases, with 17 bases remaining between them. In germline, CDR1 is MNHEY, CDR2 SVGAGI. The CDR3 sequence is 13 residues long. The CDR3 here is CATQGRSSQPQHF. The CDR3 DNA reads TGTGCCACACAAGGGAGGAGTAGCCAGCCCCAGCATTTT.

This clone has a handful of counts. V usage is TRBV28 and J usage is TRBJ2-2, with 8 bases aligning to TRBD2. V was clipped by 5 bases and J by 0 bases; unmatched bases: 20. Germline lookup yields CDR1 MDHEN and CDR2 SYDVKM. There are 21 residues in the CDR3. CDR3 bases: TGTGCCAGCAGTCCCCAGTTATTCGGGAGGGTCTCCTTCGCGAACACCGGGGAGCTGTTTTTT. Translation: CASSPQLFGRVSFANTGELFF.

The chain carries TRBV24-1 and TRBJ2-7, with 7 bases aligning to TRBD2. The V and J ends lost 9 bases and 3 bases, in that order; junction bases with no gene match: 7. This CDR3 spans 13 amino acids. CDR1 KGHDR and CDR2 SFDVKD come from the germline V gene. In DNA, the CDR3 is TGTGCCACCGCTGAGGGCGGGAGCTACGAGCAGTACTTC. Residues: CATAEGGSYEQYF.

DNA for the CDR3: TGTGCCAGCAGTTTGGTACGGGTGAGCTCCTACGAGCAGTACTTC. Residues: CASSLVRVSSYEQYF. The genes are TRBV28 and TRBJ2-7; unclear D gene. The CDR3 has 15 residues. In germline, CDR1 is MDHEN, CDR2 SYDVKM. V was clipped by 3 bases and J by 0 bases, with 12 bases between them.

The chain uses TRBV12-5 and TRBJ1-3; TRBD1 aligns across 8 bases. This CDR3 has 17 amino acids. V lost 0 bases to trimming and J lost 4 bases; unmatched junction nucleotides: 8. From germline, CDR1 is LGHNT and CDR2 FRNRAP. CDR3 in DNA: TGTGCTAGTGGTTTGGTCCCCCCCCGACAGGGGGGAAACACCATATATTTT. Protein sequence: CASGLVPPRQGGNTIYF.

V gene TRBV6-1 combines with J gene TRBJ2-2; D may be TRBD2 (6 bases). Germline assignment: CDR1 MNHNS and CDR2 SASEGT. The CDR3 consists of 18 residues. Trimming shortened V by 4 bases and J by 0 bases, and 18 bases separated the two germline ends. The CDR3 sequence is CASSASPLGGTNTGELFF. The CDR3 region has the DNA TGTGCCAGCAGTGCCTCCCCGCTAGGAGGGACGAACACCGGGGAGCTGTTTTTT.

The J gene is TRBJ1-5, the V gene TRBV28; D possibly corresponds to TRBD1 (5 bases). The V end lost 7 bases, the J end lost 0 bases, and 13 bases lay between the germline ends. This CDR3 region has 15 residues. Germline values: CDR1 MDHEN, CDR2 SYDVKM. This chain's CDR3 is CASNYRSNSNQPQHF. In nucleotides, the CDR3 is TGTGCCAGCAATTACAGGTCAAATAGCAATCAGCCCCAGCATTTT.

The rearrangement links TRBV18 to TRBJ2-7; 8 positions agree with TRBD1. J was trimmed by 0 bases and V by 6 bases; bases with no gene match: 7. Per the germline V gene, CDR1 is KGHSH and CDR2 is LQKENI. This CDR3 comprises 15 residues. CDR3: CASSPSGQVSYEQYF. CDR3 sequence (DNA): TGTGCCAGCTCCCCCTCGGGACAGGTCTCCTACGAGCAGTACTTC.

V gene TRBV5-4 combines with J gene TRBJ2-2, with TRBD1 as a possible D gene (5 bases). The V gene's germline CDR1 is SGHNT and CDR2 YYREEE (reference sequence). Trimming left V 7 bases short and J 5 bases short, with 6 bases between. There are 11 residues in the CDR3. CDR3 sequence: CASSGTGELFF. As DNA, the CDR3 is TGTGCCAGCTCAGGGACCGGGGAGCTGTTTTTT.

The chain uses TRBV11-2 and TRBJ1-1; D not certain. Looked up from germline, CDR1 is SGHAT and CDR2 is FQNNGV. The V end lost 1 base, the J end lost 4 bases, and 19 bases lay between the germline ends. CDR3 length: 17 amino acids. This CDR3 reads CASSLGLRARGGTEAFF. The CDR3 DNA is TGTGCCAGCAGCTTAGGATTACGGGCCAGAGGTGGCACTGAAGCTTTCTTT. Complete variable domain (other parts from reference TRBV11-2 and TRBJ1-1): EAGVAQSPRYKIIEKRQSVAFWCNPISGHATLYWYQQILGQGPKLLIQFQNNGVVDDSQLPKDRFSAERLKGVDSTLKIQPAKLEDSAVYLCASSLGLRARGGTEAFFGQGTRLTVV.

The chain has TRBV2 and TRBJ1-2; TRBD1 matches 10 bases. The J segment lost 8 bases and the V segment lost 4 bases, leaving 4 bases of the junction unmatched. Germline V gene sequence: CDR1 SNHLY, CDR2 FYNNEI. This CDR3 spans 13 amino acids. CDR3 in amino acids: CASSGQGAGGYTF. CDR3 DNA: TGTGCCAGCAGTGGACAGGGGGCAGGGGGCTACACCTTC.

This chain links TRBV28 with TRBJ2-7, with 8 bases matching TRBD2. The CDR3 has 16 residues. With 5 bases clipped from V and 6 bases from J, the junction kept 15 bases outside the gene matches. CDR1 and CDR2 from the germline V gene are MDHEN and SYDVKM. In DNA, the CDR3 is TGTGCCAGCAGTCAGCCGAGGAGCGGGAGTTCATCCGAGCAGTACTTC. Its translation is CASSQPRSGSSSEQYF. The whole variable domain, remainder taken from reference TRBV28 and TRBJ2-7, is DVKVTQSSRYLVKRTGEKVFLECVQDMDHENMFWYRQDPGLGLRLIYFSYDVKMKEKGDIPEGYSVSREKKERFSLILESASTNQTSMYLCASSQPRSGSSSEQYFGPGTRLTVT.